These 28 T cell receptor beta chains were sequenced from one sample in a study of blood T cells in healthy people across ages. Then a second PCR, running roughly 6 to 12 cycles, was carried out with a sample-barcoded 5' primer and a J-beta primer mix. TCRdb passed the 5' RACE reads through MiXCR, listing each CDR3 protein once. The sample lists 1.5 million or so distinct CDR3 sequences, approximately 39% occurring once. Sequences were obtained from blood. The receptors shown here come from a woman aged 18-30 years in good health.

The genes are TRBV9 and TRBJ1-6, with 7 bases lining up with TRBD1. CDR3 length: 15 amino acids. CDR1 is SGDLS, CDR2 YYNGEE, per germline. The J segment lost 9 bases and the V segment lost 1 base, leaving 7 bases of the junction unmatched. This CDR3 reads CASSVNPGGGSPLHF. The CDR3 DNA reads TGTGCCAGCAGCGTAAATCCAGGGGGTGGTTCACCCCTCCACTTT. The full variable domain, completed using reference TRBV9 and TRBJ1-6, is DSGVTQTPKHLITATGQRVTLRCSPRSGDLSVYWYQQSLDQGLQFLIQYYNGEERAKGNILERFSAQQFPDLHSELNLSSLELGDSALYFCASSVNPGGGSPLHFGNGTRLTVT.

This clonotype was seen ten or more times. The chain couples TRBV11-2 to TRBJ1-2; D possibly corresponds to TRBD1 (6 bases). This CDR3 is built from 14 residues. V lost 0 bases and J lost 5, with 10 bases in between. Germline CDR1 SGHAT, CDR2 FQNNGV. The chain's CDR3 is CASSLDPGQYGYTF. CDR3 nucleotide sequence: TGTGCCAGCAGCTTAGATCCGGGACAATATGGCTACACCTTC.

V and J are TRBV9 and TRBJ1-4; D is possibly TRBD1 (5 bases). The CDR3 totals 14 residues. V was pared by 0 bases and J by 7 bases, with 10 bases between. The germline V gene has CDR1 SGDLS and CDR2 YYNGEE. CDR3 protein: CASSVAGLGEKLFF. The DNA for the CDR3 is TGTGCCAGCAGCGTAGCAGGGCTTGGTGAAAAACTGTTTTTT.

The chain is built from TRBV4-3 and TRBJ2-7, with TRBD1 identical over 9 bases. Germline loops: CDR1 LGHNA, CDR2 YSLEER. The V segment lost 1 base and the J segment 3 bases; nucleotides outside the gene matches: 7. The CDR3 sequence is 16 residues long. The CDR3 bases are TGCGCCAGCAGCCAAGCTCCGGACAGGGGTAGCTACGAGCAGTACTTC. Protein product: CASSQAPDRGSYEQYF.

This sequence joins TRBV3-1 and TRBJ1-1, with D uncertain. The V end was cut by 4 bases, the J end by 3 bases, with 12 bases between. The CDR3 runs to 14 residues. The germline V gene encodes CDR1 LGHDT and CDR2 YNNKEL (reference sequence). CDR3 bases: TGTGCCAGCAGCCTTTTTGGGAGGGACACTGAAGCTTTCTTT. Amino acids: CASSLFGRDTEAFF.

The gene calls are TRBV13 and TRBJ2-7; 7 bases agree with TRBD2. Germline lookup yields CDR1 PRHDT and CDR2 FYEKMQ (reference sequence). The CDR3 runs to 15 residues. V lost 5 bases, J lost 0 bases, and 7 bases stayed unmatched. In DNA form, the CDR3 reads TGTGCCAGCAGCCGTGCGGGGGAGAGCTCCTACGAGCAGTACTTC. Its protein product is CASSRAGESSYEQYF.

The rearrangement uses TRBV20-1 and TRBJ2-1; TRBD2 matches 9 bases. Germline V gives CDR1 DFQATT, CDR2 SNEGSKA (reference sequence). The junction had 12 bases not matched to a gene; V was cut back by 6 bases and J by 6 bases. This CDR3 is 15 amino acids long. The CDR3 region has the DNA TGCAGTGCGCTAGAGATAGTTAGCGGGAGCAATGAGCAGTTCTTC. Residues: CSALEIVSGSNEQFF.

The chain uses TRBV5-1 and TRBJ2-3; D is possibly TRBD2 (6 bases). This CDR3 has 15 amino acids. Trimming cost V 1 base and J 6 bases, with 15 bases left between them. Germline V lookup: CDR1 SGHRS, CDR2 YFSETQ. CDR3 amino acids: CASSLIGAGGDTQYF. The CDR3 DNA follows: TGCGCCAGCAGCTTGATAGGCGCAGGAGGGGATACGCAGTATTTT.

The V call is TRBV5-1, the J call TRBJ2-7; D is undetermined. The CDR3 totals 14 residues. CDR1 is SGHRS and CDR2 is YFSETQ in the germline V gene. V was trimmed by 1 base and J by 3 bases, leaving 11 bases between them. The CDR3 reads CASSLTPDNYEQYF. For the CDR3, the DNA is TGCGCCAGCAGCTTGACACCGGATAACTACGAGCAGTACTTC. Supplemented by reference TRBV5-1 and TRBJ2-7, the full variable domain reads KAGVTQTPRYLIKTRGQQVTLSCSPISGHRSVSWYQQTPGQGLQFLFEYFSETQRNKGNFPGRFSGRQFSNSRSEMNVSTLELGDSALYLCASSLTPDNYEQYFGPGTRLTVT.

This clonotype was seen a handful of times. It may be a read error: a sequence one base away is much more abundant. CDR3 DNA sequence: TGTGCCAGCAGCTTAAGGTGGGGGAACACTGAAGCTTTCTTT. Its protein is CASSLRWGNTEAFF. The gene calls are TRBV7-6 and TRBJ1-1; D gene unclear. V lost 2 bases, J lost 1 base, and 8 bases lay in between. Germline V CDR1 and CDR2: SGHVS, FNYEAQ. The CDR3 has 14 amino acids. Supplemented by reference TRBV7-6 and TRBJ1-1, the full variable domain reads GAGVSQSPRYKVTKRGQDVALRCDPISGHVSLYWYRQALGQGPEFLTYFNYEAQQDKSGLPNDRFSAERPEGSISTLTIQRTEQRDSAMYRCASSLRWGNTEAFFGQGTRLTVV.

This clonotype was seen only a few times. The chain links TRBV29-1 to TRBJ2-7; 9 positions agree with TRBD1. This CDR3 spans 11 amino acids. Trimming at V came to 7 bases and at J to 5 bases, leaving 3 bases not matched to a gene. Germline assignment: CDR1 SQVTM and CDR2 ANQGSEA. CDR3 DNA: TGCAGCGGCCGGACAGGGGACGAGCAGTACTTC. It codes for CSGRTGDEQYF.

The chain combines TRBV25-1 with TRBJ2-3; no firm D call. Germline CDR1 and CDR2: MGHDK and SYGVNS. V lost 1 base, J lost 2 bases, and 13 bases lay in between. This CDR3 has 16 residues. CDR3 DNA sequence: TGTGCCAGCAGTGAATGGGTAGGGTTGCACACAGATACGCAGTATTTT. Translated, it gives CASSEWVGLHTDTQYF.

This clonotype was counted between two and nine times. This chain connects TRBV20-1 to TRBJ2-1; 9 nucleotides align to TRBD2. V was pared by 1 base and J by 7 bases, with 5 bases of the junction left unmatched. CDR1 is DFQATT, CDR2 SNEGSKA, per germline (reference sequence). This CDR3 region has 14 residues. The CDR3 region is CSARGAGGRNEQFF. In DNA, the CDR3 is TGCAGTGCTAGAGGGGCGGGAGGGCGGAATGAGCAGTTCTTC.

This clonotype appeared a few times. This chain's CDR3 is CSARDVGDYEQYF. As DNA, the CDR3 is TGCAGTGCTAGAGATGTGGGGGACTACGAGCAGTACTTC. The V call is TRBV20-1, the J call TRBJ2-7; D may correspond to TRBD1 or TRBD2 (5 bases each). V lost 0 bases to trimming and J lost 3 bases, with 9 bases between them. Looked up from germline, CDR1 is DFQATT and CDR2 is SNEGSKA (reference sequence). The CDR3 spans 13 residues.

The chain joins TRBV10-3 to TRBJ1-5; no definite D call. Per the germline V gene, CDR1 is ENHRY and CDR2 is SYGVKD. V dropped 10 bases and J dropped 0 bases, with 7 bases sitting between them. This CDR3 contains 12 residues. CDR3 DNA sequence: TGTGCCACCTCAGGTAGCAATCAGCCCCAGCATTTT. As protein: CATSGSNQPQHF.

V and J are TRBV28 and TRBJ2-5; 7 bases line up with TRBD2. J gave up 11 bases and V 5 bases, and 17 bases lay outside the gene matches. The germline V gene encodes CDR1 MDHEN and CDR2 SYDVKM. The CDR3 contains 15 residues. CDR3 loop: CASSLRSGTYNEQYF. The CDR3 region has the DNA TGTGCCAGCAGTCTTCGAAGCGGGACCTACAATGAGCAGTACTTC.

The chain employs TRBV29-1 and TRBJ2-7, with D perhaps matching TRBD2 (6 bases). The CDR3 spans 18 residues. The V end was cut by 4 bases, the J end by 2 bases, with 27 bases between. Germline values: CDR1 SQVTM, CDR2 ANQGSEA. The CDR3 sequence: CSVALGVRRARRAYEQYF. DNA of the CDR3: TGCAGCGTTGCATTGGGAGTCAGGAGGGCCCGGAGGGCCTACGAGCAGTACTTC.

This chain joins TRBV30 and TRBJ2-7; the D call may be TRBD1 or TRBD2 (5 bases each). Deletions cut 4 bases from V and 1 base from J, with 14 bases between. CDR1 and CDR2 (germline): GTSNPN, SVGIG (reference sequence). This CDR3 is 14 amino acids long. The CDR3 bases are TGTGCCTGGATTTTAGGGACGAGTTCCTACGAGCAGTACTTC. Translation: CAWILGTSSYEQYF.

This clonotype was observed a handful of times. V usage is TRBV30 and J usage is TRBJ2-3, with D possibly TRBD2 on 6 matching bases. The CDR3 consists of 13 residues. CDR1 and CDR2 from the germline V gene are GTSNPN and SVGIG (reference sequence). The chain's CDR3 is CATEGKSTDTQYF. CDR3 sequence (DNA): TGTGCTACGGAGGGGAAAAGCACAGATACGCAGTATTTT.

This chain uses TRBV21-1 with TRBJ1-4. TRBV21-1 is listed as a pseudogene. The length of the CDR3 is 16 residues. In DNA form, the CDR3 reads TGTGCCAGCAGCAAAGTAGAGGGAGGCATAAATGAAAAACTGTTTTTT. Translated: CASSKVEGGINEKLFF.

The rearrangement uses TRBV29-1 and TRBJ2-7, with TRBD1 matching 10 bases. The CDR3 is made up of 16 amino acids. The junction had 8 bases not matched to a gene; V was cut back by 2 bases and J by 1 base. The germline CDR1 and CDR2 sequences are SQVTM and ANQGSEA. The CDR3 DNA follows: TGCAGCGTTGAATCTTACGGGACAGGGGATTCCTACGAGCAGTACTTC. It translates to CSVESYGTGDSYEQYF.

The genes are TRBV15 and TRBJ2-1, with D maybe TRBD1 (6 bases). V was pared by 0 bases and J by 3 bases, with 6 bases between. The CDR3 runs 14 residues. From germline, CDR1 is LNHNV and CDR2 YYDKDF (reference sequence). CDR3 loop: CATSRETGYNEQFF. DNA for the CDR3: TGTGCCACCAGCAGAGAGACAGGCTACAATGAGCAGTTCTTC.

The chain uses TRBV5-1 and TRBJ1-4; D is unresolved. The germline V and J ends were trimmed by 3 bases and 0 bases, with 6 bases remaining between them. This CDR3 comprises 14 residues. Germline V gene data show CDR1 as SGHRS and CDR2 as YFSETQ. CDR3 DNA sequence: TGCGCCAGCAGCTCTTACTCAACTAATGAAAAACTGTTTTTT. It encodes CASSSYSTNEKLFF.

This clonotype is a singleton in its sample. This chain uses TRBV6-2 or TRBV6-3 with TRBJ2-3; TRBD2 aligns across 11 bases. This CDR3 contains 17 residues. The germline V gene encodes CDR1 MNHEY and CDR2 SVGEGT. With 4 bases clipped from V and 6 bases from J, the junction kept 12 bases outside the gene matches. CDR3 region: CASSCAYLAGGPDTQYF. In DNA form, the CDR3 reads TGTGCCAGCAGTTGCGCCTACCTAGCGGGAGGTCCCGATACGCAGTATTTT.

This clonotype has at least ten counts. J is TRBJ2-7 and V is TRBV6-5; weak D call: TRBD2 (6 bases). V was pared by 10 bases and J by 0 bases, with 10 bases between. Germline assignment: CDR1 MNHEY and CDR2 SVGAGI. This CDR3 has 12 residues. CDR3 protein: CATGGNSYEQYF. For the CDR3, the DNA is TGTGCCACCGGCGGGAACTCCTACGAGCAGTACTTC.

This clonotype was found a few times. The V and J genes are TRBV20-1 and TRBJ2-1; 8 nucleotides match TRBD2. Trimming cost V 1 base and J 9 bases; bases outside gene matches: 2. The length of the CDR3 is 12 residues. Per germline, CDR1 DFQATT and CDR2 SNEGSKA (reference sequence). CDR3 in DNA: TGCAGTGCTAGAGGGACTAGCACTGAGCAGTTCTTC. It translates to CSARGTSTEQFF.

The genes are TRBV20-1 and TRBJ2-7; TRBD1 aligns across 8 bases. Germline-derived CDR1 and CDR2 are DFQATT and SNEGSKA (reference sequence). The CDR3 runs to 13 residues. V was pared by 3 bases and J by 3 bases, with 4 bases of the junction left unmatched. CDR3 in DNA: TGCAGTGCTAGCGGACAGGGTCTCTACGAGCAGTACTTC. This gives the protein CSASGQGLYEQYF.

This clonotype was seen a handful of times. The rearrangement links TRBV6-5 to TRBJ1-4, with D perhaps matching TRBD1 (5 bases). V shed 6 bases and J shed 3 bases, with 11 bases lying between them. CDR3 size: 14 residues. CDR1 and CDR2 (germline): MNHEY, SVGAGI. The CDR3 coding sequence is TGTGCCAGCAGCTTGGGGCCAGCTAATGAAAAACTGTTTTTT. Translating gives CASSLGPANEKLFF.